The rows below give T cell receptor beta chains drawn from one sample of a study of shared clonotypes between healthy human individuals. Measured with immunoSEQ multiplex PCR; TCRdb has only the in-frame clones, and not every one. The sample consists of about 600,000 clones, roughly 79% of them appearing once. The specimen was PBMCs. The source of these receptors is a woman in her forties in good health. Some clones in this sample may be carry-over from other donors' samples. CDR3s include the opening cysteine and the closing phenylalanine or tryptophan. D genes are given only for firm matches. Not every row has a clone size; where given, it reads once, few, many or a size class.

TGTGCCAGCAGTGCCCGTACAGGGTCTGATGGCTACACCTTC CASSARTGSDGYTF - TRBJ1-2 - TRBV2
TGTGCCACACGAGGACTAGCGGGACCTCAGGGGGTTGTCACAGATACGCAGTATTTT CATRGLAGPQGVVTDTQYF - TRBJ2-3 TRBD2 TRBV7-3
TGTGCCAGCAGCTTTCGGGGCCACGAGCAGTACTTC CASSFRGHEQYF - TRBJ2-7 - TRBV11-2
TGCAGCGGGACCGAGGGGGGGACAGATACGCAGTATTTT CSGTEGGTDTQYF - TRBJ2-3 - TRBV29-1
TGTGCCAGCTCACCAAGGGGCCACTCCTACGAGCAGTACTTC CASSPRGHSYEQYF - TRBJ2-7 - TRBV18
TGTGCCAGCAGCTTAAGGAAGGGGTCGCAGTACGAGCAGTACTTC CASSLRKGSQYEQYF - TRBJ2-7 - TRBV5-4
TGTGCCAGCAGCTTGGGCGGGGCGTCCTACTACGAGCAGTACTTC CASSLGGASYYEQYF few TRBJ2-7 - TRBV7-9
TGTGCCATCAGTGAGCGGGGACTAGCGGGAACCGGGGAGCTGTTTTTT CAISERGLAGTGELFF - TRBJ2-2 TRBD2 TRBV10-3
TGTGCCAGCAGCCACGGGACAGGGGGCATTTACGAGCAGTACTTC CASSHGTGGIYEQYF - TRBJ2-7 TRBD1 TRBV7-9
TGTGCCAGTATCGGACAGGATAGCCAAGAGACCCAGTACTTC CASIGQDSQETQYF - TRBJ2-5 TRBD1 TRBV19
TGTGCCAGCAGTCTCGTATCTGGAAACACCATATATTTT CASSLVSGNTIYF few TRBJ1-3 - TRBV28
TGTGCCAGCAGTCGACAGAGCAAGGGTACCGGGGAGCTGTTTTTT CASSRQSKGTGELFF - TRBJ2-2 - TRBV25-1
TGTGCCAGCAGACTTCTAAAAGGGGGCCAGACCGGGGAGCTGTTTTTT CASRLLKGGQTGELFF - TRBJ2-2 TRBD1 TRBV7-9
TGTGCCAGCAGTTCCGTAACCCAGTACTTC CASSSVTQYF once TRBJ2-5 - TRBV28
TGTGCCAGCAGTCCAACTAGCGGGAGGGTTTTAGGCACCGGGGAGCTGTTTTTT CASSPTSGRVLGTGELFF many TRBJ2-2 TRBD2 TRBV28
TGTGCCAGCAGCCAAATAGCGGGTTCCTACAATGAGCAGTTCTTC CASSQIAGSYNEQFF - TRBJ2-1 TRBD2 TRBV14
TGCAGTGCTAGCTCAGTAGGAAGTCAGTACTTC CSASSVGSQYF - TRBJ2-5 - TRBV20-1
TGCAGCGTTGAACTAGCGAGCACAGATACGCAGTATTTT CSVELASTDTQYF few TRBJ2-3 - TRBV29-1
TGTGCTAGTGGTTTGTACGCGGGAGGGTACACCGGGGAGCTGTTTTTT CASGLYAGGYTGELFF - TRBJ2-2 TRBD2 TRBV12-5
TGTGCCAGCAGCTTAGAGGAGGGTTCCACTGAAGCTTTCTTT CASSLEEGSTEAFF few TRBJ1-1 - TRBV7-8
TGCAGTGCCACGATTGGAAACACCATATATTTT CSATIGNTIYF - TRBJ1-3 - TRBV20-1
TGTGCCAGCAGTGACAATAGCGGGAGAGCCGGGGAGCTGTTTTTT CASSDNSGRAGELFF - TRBJ2-2 TRBD2 TRBV2
TGTGCCAGCAGTTCGGGACAGATCAACACCATATATTTT CASSSGQINTIYF - TRBJ1-3 TRBD1 TRBV28
TGTGCCATCTCCCAGCGGGAGGAAGGAGATACGCAGTATTTT CAISQREEGDTQYF - TRBJ2-3 TRBD2 TRBV10-3
TGTGCCAGCAGTTTAGATAAACGGGACACCACCGGGGAGCTGTTTTTT CASSLDKRDTTGELFF - TRBJ2-2 - TRBV28
TGCGCCAGCAGCCAAGATCAACTAGCGGGTCTGAACACCGGGGAGCTGTTTTTT CASSQDQLAGLNTGELFF - TRBJ2-2 TRBD2 TRBV4-3
TGTGCCAGCAGCCGAGGGGACGGGACTAGCGGGGAAGAGCAGTTCTTC CASSRGDGTSGEEQFF - TRBJ2-1 TRBD2 TRBV4-2